This TCR beta chain was captured in a study of blood T cell repertoires in COVID-19. Study as a whole: Sources were T cells, B-cell-depleted T cells, or PBMCs; the material itself was cDNA or gDNA.

Sequenced by immunoSEQ multiplex PCR; TCRdb stores in-frame clones only, minus some. The repertoire holds about 240,000 clones, with 81% as singletons. The CDR3 has 16 amino acids. V was cut by 0 bases and J by 3 bases, with 14 bases left in between. CDR1 is SGHRS and CDR2 is YFSETQ in the germline V gene. The V gene is TRBV5-1, the J gene TRBJ2-3, with TRBD2 as a possible D gene (7 bases). Sequencing input: peripheral blood. The sequence came from a woman of 80 years or more with COVID-19, enrolled during active disease. Here the CDR3 DNA reads TGCGCCAGCAGCTTGGAAGGCAGGGGAGGGACAGATACGCAGTATTTT. Translation: CASSLEGRGGTDTQYF.